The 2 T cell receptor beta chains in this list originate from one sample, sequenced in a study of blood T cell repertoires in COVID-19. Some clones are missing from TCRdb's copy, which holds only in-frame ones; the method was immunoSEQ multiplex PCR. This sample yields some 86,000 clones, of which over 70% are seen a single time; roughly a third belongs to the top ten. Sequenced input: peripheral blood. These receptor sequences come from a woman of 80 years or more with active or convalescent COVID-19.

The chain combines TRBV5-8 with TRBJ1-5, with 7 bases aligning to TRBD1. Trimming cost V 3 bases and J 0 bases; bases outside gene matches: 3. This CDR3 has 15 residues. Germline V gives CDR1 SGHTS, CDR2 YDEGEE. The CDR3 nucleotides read TGTGCCAGCAGCTCGGGGACAGTTAGCAATCAGCCCCAGCATTTT. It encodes CASSSGTVSNQPQHF.

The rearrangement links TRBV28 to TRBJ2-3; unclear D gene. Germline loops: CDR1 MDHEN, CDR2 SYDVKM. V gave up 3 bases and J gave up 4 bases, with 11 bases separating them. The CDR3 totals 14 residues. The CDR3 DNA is TGTGCCAGCAGTTTGACCGGGTTTGCAGATACGCAGTATTTT. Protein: CASSLTGFADTQYF. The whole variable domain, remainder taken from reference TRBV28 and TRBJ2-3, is DVKVTQSSRYLVKRTGEKVFLECVQDMDHENMFWYRQDPGLGLRLIYFSYDVKMKEKGDIPEGYSVSREKKERFSLILESASTNQTSMYLCASSLTGFADTQYFGPGTRLTVL.